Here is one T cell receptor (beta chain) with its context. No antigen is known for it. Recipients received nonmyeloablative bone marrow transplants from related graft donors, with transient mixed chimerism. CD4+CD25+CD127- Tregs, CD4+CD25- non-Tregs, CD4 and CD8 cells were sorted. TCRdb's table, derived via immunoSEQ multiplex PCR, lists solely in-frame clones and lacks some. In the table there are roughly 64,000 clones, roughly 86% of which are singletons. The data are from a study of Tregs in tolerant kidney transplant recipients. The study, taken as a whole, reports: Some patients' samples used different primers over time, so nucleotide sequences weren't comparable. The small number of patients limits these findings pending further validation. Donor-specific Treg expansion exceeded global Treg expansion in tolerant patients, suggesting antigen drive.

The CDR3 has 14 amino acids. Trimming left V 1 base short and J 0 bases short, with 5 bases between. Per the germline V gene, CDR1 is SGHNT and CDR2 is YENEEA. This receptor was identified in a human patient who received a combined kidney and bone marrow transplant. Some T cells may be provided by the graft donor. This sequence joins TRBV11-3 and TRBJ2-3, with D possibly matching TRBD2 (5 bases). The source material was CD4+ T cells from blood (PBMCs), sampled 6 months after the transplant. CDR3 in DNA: TGTGCCAGCAGCTTAGGGACTAGCACAGATACGCAGTATTTT. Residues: CASSLGTSTDTQYF.